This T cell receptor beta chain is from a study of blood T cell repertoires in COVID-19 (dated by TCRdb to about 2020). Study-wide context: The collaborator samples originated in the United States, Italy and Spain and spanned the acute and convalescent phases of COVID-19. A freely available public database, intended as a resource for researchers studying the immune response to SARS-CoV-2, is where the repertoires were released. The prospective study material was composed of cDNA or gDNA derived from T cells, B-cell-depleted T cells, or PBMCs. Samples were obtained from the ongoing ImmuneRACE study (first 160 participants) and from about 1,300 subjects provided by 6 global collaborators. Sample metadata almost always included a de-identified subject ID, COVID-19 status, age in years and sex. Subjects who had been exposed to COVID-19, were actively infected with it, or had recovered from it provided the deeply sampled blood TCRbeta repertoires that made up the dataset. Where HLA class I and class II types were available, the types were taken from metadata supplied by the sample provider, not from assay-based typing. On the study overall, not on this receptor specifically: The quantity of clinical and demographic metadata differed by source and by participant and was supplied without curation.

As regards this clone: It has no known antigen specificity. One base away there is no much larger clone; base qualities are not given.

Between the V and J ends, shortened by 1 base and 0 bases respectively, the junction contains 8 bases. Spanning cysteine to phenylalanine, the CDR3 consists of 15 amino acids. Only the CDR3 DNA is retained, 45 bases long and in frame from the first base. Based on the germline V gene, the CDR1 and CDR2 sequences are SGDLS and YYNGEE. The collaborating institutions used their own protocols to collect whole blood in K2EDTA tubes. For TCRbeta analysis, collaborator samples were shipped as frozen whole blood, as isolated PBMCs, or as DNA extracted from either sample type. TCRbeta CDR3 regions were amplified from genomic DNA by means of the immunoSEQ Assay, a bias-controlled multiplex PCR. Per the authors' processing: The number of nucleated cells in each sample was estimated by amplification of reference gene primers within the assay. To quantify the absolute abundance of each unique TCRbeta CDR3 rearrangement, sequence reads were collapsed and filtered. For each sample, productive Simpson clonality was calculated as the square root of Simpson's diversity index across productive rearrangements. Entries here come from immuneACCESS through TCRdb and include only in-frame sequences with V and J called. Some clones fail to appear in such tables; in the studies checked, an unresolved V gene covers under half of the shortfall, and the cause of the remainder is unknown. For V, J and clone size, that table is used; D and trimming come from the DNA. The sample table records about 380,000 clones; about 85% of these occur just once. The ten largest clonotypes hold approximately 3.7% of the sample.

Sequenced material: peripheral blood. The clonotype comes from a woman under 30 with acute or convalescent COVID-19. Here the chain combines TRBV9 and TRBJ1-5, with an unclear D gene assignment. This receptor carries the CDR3 CASSVSPNSNQPQHF. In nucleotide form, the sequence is TGTGCCAGCAGCGTATCCCCAAATAGCAATCAGCCCCAGCATTTT.